The next 12 T cell receptor beta chains were all read from a single sample in a study of T cells in Graves' hyperthyroidism and ophthalmopathy. Amplification yielded TCR beta CDR3 regions, with RNA transcripts as the source. First-round RT-PCR targeting the TCR CDR3 was performed with the HTBI primer set. TCRdb passed the multiplex PCR reads through MiXCR, listing each CDR3 protein once. The table lists about 640,000 distinct CDR3 sequences, under 25% of them singletons. Sequencing was performed on blood. The receptors were gathered from a man aged 25-45 years with Graves' ophthalmopathy.

For this clonotype: No conserved phenylalanine or tryptophan ends this CDR3, so it is likely a read error. The V gene is TRBV5-1, the J gene TRBJ2-5, with unresolved D. V was trimmed by 0 bases and J by 5 bases, leaving 11 bases between them. The CDR3 contains 14 residues. CDR1 is SGHRS and CDR2 is YFSETQ in the germline V gene. The CDR3 region is CASSLVSLSETQYL. CDR3 sequence (DNA): TGCGCCAGCAGCTTGGTGTCCTTAAGTGAGACCCAGTACCTC.

This clonotype was seen only a few times. This rearrangement joins TRBV28 to TRBJ2-7; possible D gene TRBD1, 6 bases. Germline lookup yields CDR1 MDHEN and CDR2 SYDVKM. This CDR3 has 15 residues. Between the trimmed V and J ends, which lost 6 bases and 1 base, there was a span of 16 bases. For the CDR3, the DNA is TGTGCCAGCAGCTTCTTTGGGGACACTTCCTACGAGCAGTACTTC. Translating gives CASSFFGDTSYEQYF.

The V and J genes are TRBV7-9 and TRBJ2-1; TRBD2 aligns across 8 bases. In germline, CDR1 is SEHNR, CDR2 FQNEAQ (reference sequence). The trim removed 5 bases at V and 0 bases at J, leaving 9 bases unmatched. This CDR3 has 17 amino acids. CDR3 sequence: CASSPRTSSSSYNEQFF. Here the CDR3 DNA reads TGTGCCAGCAGCCCCCGGACTAGCTCGAGCTCCTACAATGAGCAGTTCTTC.

The rearrangement uses TRBV7-9 and TRBJ2-7; maybe TRBD2 (5 bases). Per the germline V gene, CDR1 is SEHNR and CDR2 is FQNEAQ (reference sequence). The V end lost 3 bases, the J end lost 2 bases, and 11 bases lay between the germline ends. CDR3 length equals 14 residues. The CDR3 loop is CASSFPGIPYEQYF. The CDR3 DNA reads TGTGCCAGCAGCTTTCCGGGGATTCCCTACGAGCAGTACTTC.

This clonotype was recorded a few times. The chain uses TRBV6-1 and TRBJ1-4; 7 bases are a match to TRBD1. J lost 5 bases, V lost 2 bases, and 5 bases had no gene match. Looked up from germline, CDR1 is MNHNS and CDR2 is SASEGT. The CDR3 length is 15 residues. The CDR3 loop reads CASSELGGGNEKLFF. The CDR3 region has the DNA TGTGCCAGCAGTGAACTTGGAGGGGGCAATGAAAAACTGTTTTTT.

This clonotype was seen a few times. The V call is TRBV9, the J call TRBJ1-2; the D is unclear. The V end lost 0 bases, the J end lost 4 bases, and 13 bases lay between the germline ends. CDR3 length: 15 residues. Germline loops: CDR1 SGDLS, CDR2 YYNGEE. The CDR3 region has the DNA TGTGCCAGCAGCGTAGCTTACGGGCGCGGCTATGGCTACACCTTC. Its translation is CASSVAYGRGYGYTF.

The CDR3 sequence: CASSFLGGAEIDTEAFF. The DNA for the CDR3 is TGTGCCAGCAGCTTTCTCGGGGGCGCCGAAATCGACACTGAAGCTTTCTTT. The chain couples TRBV3-1 to TRBJ1-1, with TRBD1 as a possible D gene (6 bases). Germline loops: CDR1 LGHDT, CDR2 YNNKEL (reference sequence). CDR3 length: 17 amino acids. The V and J ends lost 5 bases and 3 bases respectively, with 22 bases between them.

This chain uses TRBV7-9 with TRBJ2-2; weak D call: TRBD2 (6 bases). V was shortened by 1 base and J by 5 bases, with 8 bases between the two germline ends. CDR3 length: 14 amino acids. Germline CDR1 is SEHNR and CDR2 is FQNEAQ (reference sequence). The CDR3 loop reads CASSLEGTTGELFF. Here the CDR3 DNA reads TGTGCCAGCAGCTTAGAAGGGACTACCGGGGAGCTGTTTTTT. Complete variable domain (other parts from reference TRBV7-9 and TRBJ2-2): DTGVSQNPRHKITKRGQNVTFRCDPISEHNRLYWYRQTLGQGPEFLTYFQNEAQLEKSRLLSDRFSAERPKGSFSTLEIQRTEQGDSAMYLCASSLEGTTGELFFGEGSRLTVL.

This clonotype was observed many times. The chain has TRBV30 and TRBJ2-7, with D maybe TRBD1 (6 bases). Trimming cost V 7 bases and J 0 bases, with 10 bases left between them. The germline V gene encodes CDR1 GTSNPN and CDR2 SVGIG (reference sequence). The CDR3 spans 12 residues. The CDR3 DNA sequence: TGTGCCTTGGACAGAAGCTCCTACGAGCAGTACTTC. As protein: CALDRSSYEQYF. The variable domain in full, with the rest retrieved from reference TRBV30 and TRBJ2-7, is SQTIHQWPATLVQPVGSPLSLECTVEGTSNPNLYWYRQAAGRGLQLLFYSVGIGQISSEVPQNLSASRPQDRQFILSSKKLLLSDSGFYLCALDRSSYEQYFGPGTRLTVT.

This clonotype was found many times. This rearrangement joins TRBV2 to TRBJ1-5; D is perhaps TRBD1 (5 bases). The V end was cut by 8 bases, the J end by 4 bases, with 18 bases between. Germline V gene sequence: CDR1 SNHLY, CDR2 FYNNEI. The CDR3 spans 15 residues. The chain's CDR3 is CASSESGGGNQPQHF. The CDR3 DNA sequence: TGTGCCAGCTCAGAAAGCGGGGGAGGGAATCAGCCCCAGCATTTT.

This clonotype has a count of ten or more. The chain joins TRBV28 to TRBJ1-5; maybe TRBD1 (5 bases). Germline assignment: CDR1 MDHEN and CDR2 SYDVKM. Between the trimmed V and J ends, which lost 6 bases and 3 bases, there was a span of 12 bases. CDR3 length equals 14 residues. The CDR3 spells CASSQGGDNQPQHF. The CDR3 region has the DNA TGTGCCAGCAGCCAAGGAGGGGACAATCAGCCCCAGCATTTT.

The chain has TRBV20-1 and TRBJ2-1, with D perhaps matching TRBD2 (6 bases). The CDR3 has 15 residues. Trimming took 0 bases from V and 2 from J, leaving 11 bases between them. Germline V CDR1 and CDR2: DFQATT, SNEGSKA (reference sequence). The CDR3 is CSARDWLATYNEQFF. The DNA for the CDR3 is TGCAGTGCTAGAGATTGGCTAGCGACCTACAATGAGCAGTTCTTC.